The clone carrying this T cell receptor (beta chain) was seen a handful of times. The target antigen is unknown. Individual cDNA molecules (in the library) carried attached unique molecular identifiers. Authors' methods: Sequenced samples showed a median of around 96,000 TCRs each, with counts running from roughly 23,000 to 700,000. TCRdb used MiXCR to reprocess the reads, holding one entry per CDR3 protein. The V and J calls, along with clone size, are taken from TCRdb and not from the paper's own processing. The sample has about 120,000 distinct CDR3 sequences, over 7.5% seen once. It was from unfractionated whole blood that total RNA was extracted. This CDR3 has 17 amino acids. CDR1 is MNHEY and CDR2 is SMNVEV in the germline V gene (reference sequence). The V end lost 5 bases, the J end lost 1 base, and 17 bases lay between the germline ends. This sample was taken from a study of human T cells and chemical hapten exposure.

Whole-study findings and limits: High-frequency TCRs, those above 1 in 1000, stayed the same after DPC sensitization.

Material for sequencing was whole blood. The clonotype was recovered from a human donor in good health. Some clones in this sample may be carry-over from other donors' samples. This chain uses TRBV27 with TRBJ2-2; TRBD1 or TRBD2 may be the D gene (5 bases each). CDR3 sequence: CASSPLGAGQNTGELFF. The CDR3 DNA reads TGTGCCAGCAGTCCCCTAGGGGCGGGTCAGAACACCGGGGAGCTGTTTTTT.